The rows below give T cell receptor beta chains drawn from one sample of a study of blood T cell repertoires in COVID-19. Profiled with immunoSEQ multiplex PCR; TCRdb holds only in-frame clones, not every one. Here the sample spans about 140,000 clones, 75% to 80% being singletons. The source material was PBMCs or T cells enriched from blood (not recorded which). Receptors originate from a woman aged 45-60 years who had recovered from COVID-19. Each CDR3 is given with its conserved first and last residue. D genes are given only for firm matches. Rows give clone size only sometimes, using once, few, many, or a class for an expanded clone.

>-|-|TRBV19|TRBJ1-4
TGTGCCAGTAGTGCCCCTGGCAGGGTTACTAATGAAAAACTGTTTTTT
CASSAPGRVTNEKLFF
>-|-|TRBV27|TRBJ2-7
TGTGCCAGCGCCCAGCGGAACGAGCAGTACTTC
CASAQRNEQYF
>-|TRBD1|TRBV6-5|TRBJ1-1
TGTGCCAGCAGTTCCAACAGGGGCCCGAACACTGAAGCTTTCTTT
CASSSNRGPNTEAFF
>-|TRBD1|TRBV7-3|TRBJ1-2
TGTGCCAGCAGCTTACAGGGGGCGCAGGGCTACACCTTC
CASSLQGAQGYTF
>-|TRBD1|TRBV27|TRBJ1-4
TGTGCCAGCAGTCAGGGGGCCCTTGAAAAACTGTTTTTT
CASSQGALEKLFF
>-|-|TRBV9|TRBJ2-5
TGTGCCAGCAGAGGCGGGACCGGCTCGGGGGAGACCCAGTACTTC
CASRGGTGSGETQYF
>-|-|TRBV14|TRBJ2-1
TGTGCCAGCAGCCAACCTCGGGGGGCCTCCTACAATGAGCAGTTCTTC
CASSQPRGASYNEQFF
>-|-|TRBV7-9|TRBJ1-1
TGTGCCAGCAGCCCAGGGCCAGGGACTAACACTGAAGCTTTCTTT
CASSPGPGTNTEAFF
>-|TRBD2|TRBV6-5|TRBJ2-7
TGTGCCAGCAGTTACGGCCAGCGGGGGACCTACGAGCAGTACTTC
CASSYGQRGTYEQYF
>-|TRBD1|TRBV19|TRBJ1-6
TGTGCCAGTAGCGCCCTTACAGGGGTTGATTCACCCCTCCACTTT
CASSALTGVDSPLHF
>-|TRBD2|TRBV28|TRBJ2-2
TGTGCCAGCAGCCAGCTAGCGGGAGTTGACGGGGAGCTGTTTTTT
CASSQLAGVDGELFF
>-|TRBD2|TRBV28|TRBJ2-1
TGTGCCAGTTATCCTAGCGGGGGGGACAATGAGCAGTTCTTC
CASYPSGGDNEQFF
>-|-|TRBV9|TRBJ2-2
TGTGCCAGCAGCGTTCAGGGGGACTACACCGGGGAGCTGTTTTTT
CASSVQGDYTGELFF
>-|-|TRBV6-5|TRBJ1-4
TGTGCCAGCAGTTCCGGACCGGGAGAAAAACTGTTTTTT
CASSSGPGEKLFF
>-|-|TRBV7-8|TRBJ1-4
TGTGCCAGCAGCCCGACAAGCTTTAATGAAAAACTGTTTTTT
CASSPTSFNEKLFF
>-|-|TRBV2|TRBJ1-5
TGTGCCAGCCGGGCGGCGGGGGGTAGCAATCAGCCCCAGCATTTT
CASRAAGGSNQPQHF
>-|-|TRBV9|TRBJ1-2
TGTGCCAGCAGCGAAGACAGTTTAGGGTATGGCTACACCTTC
CASSEDSLGYGYTF
>once|TRBD2|TRBV19|TRBJ2-1
TGTGCCAGTAGTATGGGTTCGGCTAGCGGGAGTAATGAGCAGTTCTTC
CASSMGSASGSNEQFF
>-|-|TRBV18|TRBJ1-5
TGTGCCAGCTCCCTCGGGACACCTCGTAGGAGCAATCAGCCCCAGCATTTT
CASSLGTPRRSNQPQHF
>-|-|TRBV12-2|TRBJ1-1
TGTGCAAGTCGCTTAGCCCACGGGGGTGGGAGAACTGAAGCTTTCTTT
CASRLAHGGGRTEAFF
>-|TRBD1|TRBV5-1|TRBJ1-6
TGCGCCAGCAGCCTGAGCGGGGACAGGGGGCTTTCACCCCTCCACTTT
CASSLSGDRGLSPLHF
>-|TRBD2|TRBV7-7|TRBJ2-3
TGTGCTAGCAGCTTAGCGGGCAGCACAGATACGCAGTATTTT
CASSLAGSTDTQYF
>-|-|TRBV5-4|TRBJ1-2
TGTGCCAGCAGCTTTGAGGGATTTAGGTATGGCTACACCTTC
CASSFEGFRYGYTF
>-|-|TRBV10-3|TRBJ2-3
TGTGCCATCAGTGCGGGAAGAAAGGGGGGCACAGATACGCAGTATTTT
CAISAGRKGGTDTQYF
>-|-|TRBV28|TRBJ1-2
TGTGCCAGCAGATCCGGGGTGTACTATGGCTACACCTTC
CASRSGVYYGYTF
>-|-|TRBV27|TRBJ2-1
TGTGCCAGCAGCCATACTAGCTTTTCAAGCAATGAGCAGTTCTTC
CASSHTSFSSNEQFF
>few|TRBD1|TRBV19|TRBJ1-1
TGTGCCAGTAGTACCCACAGGGGCTCGAACACTGAAGCTTTCTTT
CASSTHRGSNTEAFF
>-|-|TRBV7-2|TRBJ1-3
TGTGCCAGCACCTACCAGGGGAGCTCTGGAAACACCATATATTTT
CASTYQGSSGNTIYF
>-|-|TRBV7-9|TRBJ2-2
TGTGCCAGCAGCTTAGTCGACCCGGGCGGGGAGCTGTTTTTT
CASSLVDPGGELFF
>-|-|TRBV7-8|TRBJ1-2
TGTGCCAGCAGCCTGGACCTGCAGGGTCTCCTCACCTATGGCTACACCTTC
CASSLDLQGLLTYGYTF
>-|TRBD2|TRBV7-3|TRBJ2-1
TGTGCCAGCAGCTCCCCGCGGGGGGAGAGGGATGAGCAGTTCTTC
CASSSPRGERDEQFF
>-|-|TRBV6-5|TRBJ1-2
TGTGCCAGCAACGAGCGTCGATTCTATGGCTACACCTTC
CASNERRFYGYTF
>-|-|TRBV14|TRBJ2-2
TGTGCCAGCAGCCAAGTCTTAGGGGCCGGGGAGCTGTTTTTT
CASSQVLGAGELFF
>-|-|TRBV11-2|TRBJ1-1
TGTGCCAGCAGCCGAGACTTTAACACTGAAGCTTTCTTT
CASSRDFNTEAFF
>-|TRBD1|TRBV7-8|TRBJ1-6
TGTGCCAGCAGCAATGGACAGGGCGGGTTAGGGTATTCACCCCTCCACTTT
CASSNGQGGLGYSPLHF
>-|TRBD1|TRBV6-5|TRBJ1-1
TGTGCCAGCAGTTACCAGCGACAGGGCAACACTGAAGCTTTCTTT
CASSYQRQGNTEAFF
>-|TRBD2|TRBV27|TRBJ2-1
TGTGCCAGCAGTTTGGAGACTAGCGGTAATGAGCAGTTCTTC
CASSLETSGNEQFF
>-|-|TRBV6-5|TRBJ1-1
TGTGCCAGCAGCTCGAGTGTTGAAGCTTTCTTT
CASSSSVEAFF
>few|-|TRBV5-1|TRBJ2-1
TGCGCCAGCAGCTTGGCAGGGGGGTATGAGCAGTTCTTC
CASSLAGGYEQFF
>-|-|TRBV5-1|TRBJ2-7
TGCGCCAGCAGCTTGGGTCAGGGAGGCAACGCGCAGTACTTC
CASSLGQGGNAQYF
>-|-|TRBV5-6|TRBJ2-2
TGTGCCAGCAGCGACGGGTCCGGGGAGCTGTTTTTT
CASSDGSGELFF
>-|-|TRBV19|TRBJ1-5
TGTGCCAGTACTCGAACCGGACAGTCCAATCAGCCCCAGCATTTT
CASTRTGQSNQPQHF
>-|-|TRBV19|TRBJ2-2
TGTGCCAGTAGTACCCCCACGGCGGGATCGATCGGGGAGCTGTTTTTT
CASSTPTAGSIGELFF
>few|-|TRBV19|TRBJ1-6
TGTGCCAGTAGTATAGAAGACAGTACACCCCTCCACTTT
CASSIEDSTPLHF
>-|TRBD1|TRBV6-5|TRBJ2-7
TGTGCCAGCAGTTACTCGGGGGGACAGGGCTACGAGCAGTACTTC
CASSYSGGQGYEQYF
>-|-|TRBV7-9|TRBJ2-3
TGTGCCAGCAGCTTAGGGGGAGGTGTTTCGGATACGCAGTATTTT
CASSLGGGVSDTQYF
>-|-|TRBV5-6|TRBJ2-7
TGTGCCAGCAGCTTGGGTGTGCGGGGAACCTACGAGCAGTACTTC
CASSLGVRGTYEQYF
>once|TRBD2|TRBV19|TRBJ2-1
TGTGCCAGCGTCTCGCGGGGGGCCCCCAACAATGAGCAGTTCTTC
CASVSRGAPNNEQFF
>-|-|TRBV19|TRBJ1-2
TGTGCCAGTAGTATGGGGGGTCATTATGGCTACACCTTC
CASSMGGHYGYTF
>once|-|TRBV30|TRBJ2-3
TGTGCCTGGAGTCGGGGGGCTAGCACAGATACGCAGTATTTT
CAWSRGASTDTQYF
>-|-|TRBV21-1|TRBJ2-2
TGTGCCAGCGGAAGGGGGGGGGCCCACACCGGGGAGCTGTTTTTT
CASGRGGAHTGELFF
>-|TRBD1|TRBV19|TRBJ1-6
TGTGCCAGTAGTCAACAGGGGATACTTTCACCCCTCCACTTT
CASSQQGILSPLHF
>-|-|TRBV10-2|TRBJ2-5
TGCGCCAGCAGGAAGTGGGAGATCACGCAAGAGACCCAGTACTTC
CASRKWEITQETQYF
>once|-|TRBV27|TRBJ2-2
TGTGCCAGCAGTTTAGCGGAACACACCGGGGAGCTGTTTTTT
CASSLAEHTGELFF
>-|-|TRBV6-5|TRBJ2-2
TGTGCCAGCAGTTACTCGAGGACCGGGGAGCTGTTTTTT
CASSYSRTGELFF
>few|TRBD1|TRBV27|TRBJ1-1
TGTGCCAGCAGTTACCGACAGGGAACCATGAACACTGAAGCTTTCTTT
CASSYRQGTMNTEAFF
>-|TRBD2|TRBV2|TRBJ2-2
TGTGCCTCGTCCGGGACTAGCGGGCCTCTGAACACCGGGGAGCTGTTTTTT
CASSGTSGPLNTGELFF
>-|-|TRBV9|TRBJ1-2
TGTGCCAGCAGCGCTACAGGGTCCGGCTACACCTTC
CASSATGSGYTF
>-|-|TRBV28|TRBJ1-6
TGTGCCAGCTGGGCAGTCAGCTCCTATAATTCACCCCTCCACTTT
CASWAVSSYNSPLHF